What follows are 15 T cell receptor beta chains derived from one specimen sequenced in a study of blood T cell repertoires in COVID-19. Here immunoSEQ multiplex PCR was the method, and the copy in TCRdb shows in-frame clones only, minus some. The sample contains roughly 250,000 clones, around four fifths of which appear only once. The material sequenced was peripheral blood. Every receptor here comes from a woman aged 55-69 years with active or convalescent COVID-19.

The rearrangement uses TRBV29-1 and TRBJ2-1; 11 nucleotides match TRBD2. The V gene's germline CDR1 is SQVTM and CDR2 ANQGSEA. V lost 5 bases to trimming and J lost 1 base; unmatched junction nucleotides: 4. The CDR3 length is 15 residues. The CDR3 DNA is TGCAGCGTTACGACTAGCGGGGTGTCCTACAATGAGCAGTTCTTC. This gives the protein CSVTTSGVSYNEQFF.

The gene calls are TRBV11-2 and TRBJ2-5; tentative D call: TRBD2 (5 bases). The CDR3 contains 14 residues. Trimming removed 2 bases from V and 2 bases from J, with 9 bases in between. The germline gives CDR1 SGHAT, CDR2 FQNNGV. The CDR3 sequence is CASSLSGVQETQYF. The CDR3 DNA reads as TGTGCCAGCAGCTTATCCGGGGTACAAGAGACCCAGTACTTC.

The chain employs TRBV28 and TRBJ1-2, with 9 bases aligning to TRBD1. Germline V gene data show CDR1 as MDHEN and CDR2 as SYDVKM. V shed 6 bases, J shed 4 bases, and the junction held 6 bases outside the gene matches. This CDR3 is 14 amino acids long. The CDR3 nucleotides are TGTGCCAGCAGGGAACAGGGGGCCGGCTATGGCTACACCTTC. This translates into CASREQGAGYGYTF.

The V and J genes are TRBV15 and TRBJ1-5; 8 positions agree with TRBD1. V dropped 4 bases and J dropped 7; count of bases not matched to a gene: 9. Per germline, CDR1 LNHNV and CDR2 YYDKDF (reference sequence). The CDR3 spans 15 residues. CDR3 residues: CATSISRGRSQPQHF. CDR3 sequence (DNA): TGTGCCACCAGCATAAGCAGGGGGCGGTCACAGCCCCAGCATTTT.

The rearrangement joins TRBV12-2 to TRBJ1-6; no DNA check was done on the table's D call, TRBD1. TRBV12-2 constitutes a pseudogene. This CDR3 is 15 amino acids long. This chain's CDR3 is CASRLEGERGSPLHF. The CDR3 DNA reads as TGTGCAAGTCGCTTAGAGGGGGAGAGAGGTTCACCCCTCCACTTT.

This chain links TRBV29-1 with TRBJ1-1, with D perhaps matching TRBD1 (5 bases). Trimming removed 7 bases at V and 4 bases at J, with 13 bases between. Germline V CDR1 and CDR2: SQVTM, ANQGSEA. This CDR3 is built from 12 residues. CDR3 sequence reads: CSASGAGTEAFF. CDR3 in DNA: TGCAGCGCCTCTGGGGCCGGCACTGAAGCTTTCTTT.

The chain is built from TRBV11-2 and TRBJ2-4; unclear D gene. The CDR3 is made up of 15 amino acids. V lost 1 base and J 9 bases, leaving 16 bases between the germline ends. Germline V gene data show CDR1 as SGHAT and CDR2 as FQNNGV. CDR3 bases: TGTGCCAGCAGCTTAGGATTACAGTCCCAAACCATTCAGTACTTC. Translating it yields CASSLGLQSQTIQYF. Combining the CDR3 with reference TRBV11-2 and TRBJ2-4 gives the whole variable domain EAGVAQSPRYKIIEKRQSVAFWCNPISGHATLYWYQQILGQGPKLLIQFQNNGVVDDSQLPKDRFSAERLKGVDSTLKIQPAKLEDSAVYLCASSLGLQSQTIQYFGAGTRLSVL.

The chain carries TRBV2 and TRBJ1-1; 9 nucleotides match TRBD1. This CDR3 has 13 amino acids. Germline CDR1 reads SNHLY; CDR2 reads FYNNEI. Germline trimming cut 1 base from V and 8 bases from J; bases unmatched to any gene: 2. The CDR3 sequence: CASSEGTGAEAFF. Written as DNA, the CDR3 is TGTGCCAGCAGTGAAGGGACAGGGGCCGAAGCTTTCTTT.

The CDR3 coding sequence is TGTGCCAGCAGCTTAAGGCTAGGATCCTACAATGAGCAGTTCTTC. Its translation is CASSLRLGSYNEQFF. This chain uses TRBV7-8 with TRBJ2-1; D call uncertain. This CDR3 contains 15 residues. The V gene lost 2 bases and the J gene lost 1 base, with 9 bases spanning the gap. CDR1 and CDR2 (germline): SGHVS, FQNEAQ.

The chain couples TRBV11-2 to TRBJ2-7; possible D gene TRBD2, 5 bases. The germline gives CDR1 SGHAT, CDR2 FQNNGV. The CDR3 length is 16 residues. Between the trimmed V and J ends, which lost 0 bases and 3 bases, there was a span of 15 bases. CDR3 loop: CASSLDRSSLYYEQYF. CDR3 nucleotide sequence: TGTGCCAGCAGCTTAGATCGGTCTAGCCTTTACTACGAGCAGTACTTC.

The gene calls are TRBV7-2 and TRBJ2-3, with 7 bases matching TRBD1. After removal of 5 bases from V and 0 bases from J, the junction contained 5 bases not matched to a gene. CDR1 is SGHTA, CDR2 FQGNSA, per germline. The CDR3 loop spans 15 amino acids. The CDR3 DNA reads as TGTGCCAGCAGCCCACAGGGGCCTAGCACAGATACGCAGTATTTT. This sequence encodes CASSPQGPSTDTQYF. Together with reference TRBV7-2 and TRBJ2-3, the CDR3 gives the full variable domain: GAGVSQSPSNKVTEKGKDVELRCDPISGHTALYWYRQSLGQGLEFLIYFQGNSAPDKSGLPSDRFSAERTGGSVSTLTIQRTQQEDSAVYLCASSPQGPSTDTQYFGPGTRLTVL.

The chain is built from TRBV9 and TRBJ1-1, with TRBD1 matching over 7 bases. CDR3 length: 14 residues. Trimming cost V 3 bases and J 6 bases; bases outside gene matches: 8. CDR1 and CDR2 (germline): SGDLS, YYNGEE. The chain's CDR3 is CASSGQGRGAEAFF. The CDR3, as DNA: TGTGCCAGCAGCGGACAGGGTCGTGGCGCTGAAGCTTTCTTT.

The chain has TRBV30 and TRBJ1-2; 7 bases agree with TRBD1. Germline loops: CDR1 GTSNPN, CDR2 SVGIG (reference sequence). CDR3 size: 14 residues. V lost 0 bases to trimming and J lost 8 bases; unmatched junction nucleotides: 9. Here the CDR3 reads CAWSVQGHLGGYTF. CDR3 sequence (DNA): TGTGCCTGGAGTGTACAGGGGCACCTTGGGGGCTACACCTTC.

This clone was recorded a few times. The chain has TRBV6-2 or TRBV6-3 and TRBJ1-2; 7 nucleotides line up with TRBD1. CDR1 and CDR2 from the germline V gene are MNHEY and SVGEGT. J lost 6 bases, V lost 5 bases, and 6 bases had no gene match. The CDR3 totals 13 residues. Written as DNA, the CDR3 is TGTGCCAGCAGTCTTGACAGGGACCATGGCTACACCTTC. Translation gives CASSLDRDHGYTF.

On this clone itself: The sample carries other DNA sequences with the same CDR3. V and J are TRBV7-9 and TRBJ1-1; 7 bases fit TRBD1. CDR1 and CDR2 from the germline V gene are SEHNR and FQNEAQ (reference sequence). V was pared by 5 bases and J by 1 base, with 4 bases of the junction left unmatched. CDR3 size: 14 residues. CDR3 nucleotides: TGTGCCAGCAGCCTCGGGACAGCGAACACTGAAGCTTTCTTT. The encoded protein is CASSLGTANTEAFF.